This T cell receptor (beta chain) appears in the sequencing data of a study of blood T cell repertoires in COVID-19. Study-wide context: The United States, Italy and Spain were the sources of the acute and convalescent COVID-19 samples. PBMCs, B-cell-depleted T cells, or T cells were the source of the cDNA or gDNA that made up the material.

V was pared by 2 bases and J by 2 bases, with 1 base of the junction left unmatched. The germline V gene has CDR1 SQVTM and CDR2 ANQGSEA. The CDR3 totals 14 residues. Original handling: Using reference gene primer amplification, nucleated cell counts were estimated. Clones were sequenced by immunoSEQ multiplex PCR, and TCRdb holds only the in-frame ones, with some missing. For V, J and clone size, that table is used; D and trimming come from the DNA. The sample gives approximately 41,000 clones, about 89% of which show up once; about a fifth is in the top ten. The clonotype was recovered from a man aged 45-65 years with active COVID-19. The J gene is TRBJ2-7, the V gene TRBV29-1; 12 bases align to TRBD2. Sequenced: peripheral blood. CDR3 protein: CSVELAGGPYEQYF. CDR3 in DNA: TGCAGCGTTGAACTAGCGGGAGGGCCCTACGAGCAGTACTTC.